This is a list of T cell receptor beta chains from one sample in a study of radiation and T cells in renal cell carcinoma. Sequencing used immunoSEQ multiplex PCR; TCRdb keeps in-frame clones, though not all of them. The sample includes 110,000 to 150,000 clones, over 80% of them seen just once. The source material was blood, sampled from a patient whose treatment included radiotherapy and nephrectomy. These receptors were taken from a woman aged 45-65 years with renal cell carcinoma. Each CDR3 is given with its conserved first and last residue. The D gene is left open where the match is weak. Clone size, where shown, is once, few, many, or a class for clones that have expanded.

d_gene: .; abundance: .; j_gene: TRBJ1-1; v_gene: TRBV7-2; CDR3aa: CASSLGEGLNTEAFF; CDR3nt: TGTGCCAGCAGCTTGGGGGAGGGGTTGAACACTGAAGCTTTCTTT
d_gene: .; abundance: .; j_gene: TRBJ2-2; v_gene: TRBV7-2; CDR3aa: CASSLGTLANTGELFF; CDR3nt: TGTGCCAGCAGCTTAGGGACGCTCGCGAACACCGGGGAGCTGTTTTTT
d_gene: .; abundance: .; j_gene: TRBJ1-1; v_gene: TRBV12-1; CDR3aa: CASSLRCRVGTEAFF; CDR3nt: TGTGCCAGCAGCCTGCGTTGCCGGGTGGGCACTGAAGCTTTCTTT
d_gene: TRBD2; abundance: .; j_gene: TRBJ2-7; v_gene: TRBV5-1; CDR3aa: CASSLEAGSSYEQYF; CDR3nt: TGCGCCAGCAGCTTGGAAGCGGGGAGCTCCTACGAGCAGTACTTC
d_gene: .; abundance: .; j_gene: TRBJ2-7; v_gene: TRBV7-2; CDR3aa: CASSLALGEQYF; CDR3nt: TGTGCCAGCAGCTTAGCTCTGGGCGAGCAGTACTTC
d_gene: TRBD1; abundance: .; j_gene: TRBJ2-7; v_gene: TRBV5-1; CDR3aa: CASSSDRTVSYEQYF; CDR3nt: TGCGCCAGCAGCTCGGACAGGACAGTCTCCTACGAGCAGTACTTC
d_gene: .; abundance: .; j_gene: TRBJ1-4; v_gene: TRBV9; CDR3aa: CASSAHAGVANEKLFF; CDR3nt: TGTGCCAGCAGCGCCCACGCCGGCGTAGCTAATGAAAAACTGTTTTTT
d_gene: .; abundance: .; j_gene: TRBJ2-1; v_gene: TRBV25-1; CDR3aa: CASSGAWQNEQFF; CDR3nt: TGTGCCAGCAGTGGGGCGTGGCAGAATGAGCAGTTCTTC
d_gene: TRBD2; abundance: .; j_gene: TRBJ2-7; v_gene: TRBV4-3; CDR3aa: CASSQQMTSASSYEQYF; CDR3nt: TGCGCCAGCAGCCAACAAATGACTAGCGCGAGCTCCTACGAGCAGTACTTC
d_gene: TRBD2; abundance: .; j_gene: TRBJ2-5; v_gene: TRBV30; CDR3aa: CAWTVAGLETQYF; CDR3nt: TGTGCCTGGACTGTAGCGGGCCTTGAGACCCAGTACTTC
d_gene: .; abundance: .; j_gene: TRBJ2-3; v_gene: TRBV9; CDR3aa: CATSRSTDLRTDTQYF; CDR3nt: TGTGCCACAAGCCGATCGACAGACCTACGCACAGATACGCAGTATTTT
d_gene: .; abundance: .; j_gene: TRBJ2-7; v_gene: TRBV7-8; CDR3aa: CASSPRVGNGYEQYF; CDR3nt: TGTGCCAGCAGCCCGCGGGTAGGGAACGGCTACGAGCAGTACTTC
d_gene: TRBD1; abundance: .; j_gene: TRBJ1-2; v_gene: TRBV7-9; CDR3aa: CASSLASAGGGGYTF; CDR3nt: TGTGCCAGCAGCTTGGCCAGCGCAGGGGGTGGCGGCTACACCTTC
d_gene: .; abundance: .; j_gene: TRBJ2-7; v_gene: TRBV25-1; CDR3aa: CASEQGALDEQYF; CDR3nt: TGTGCCAGCGAACAGGGTGCCCTCGACGAGCAGTACTTC
d_gene: TRBD1; abundance: .; j_gene: TRBJ1-4; v_gene: TRBV28; CDR3aa: CASRDRGTNEKLFF; CDR3nt: TGTGCCAGCAGGGACAGGGGGACTAATGAAAAACTGTTTTTT
d_gene: .; abundance: few; j_gene: TRBJ2-7; v_gene: TRBV7-2; CDR3aa: CASSLGGAGPTYEQYF; CDR3nt: TGTGCCAGCAGCTTAGGAGGGGCAGGTCCGACCTACGAGCAGTACTTC
d_gene: .; abundance: .; j_gene: TRBJ2-1; v_gene: TRBV6-5; CDR3aa: CASSPGQLSYNEQFF; CDR3nt: TGTGCCAGCAGCCCCGGTCAACTCTCCTACAATGAGCAGTTCTTC
d_gene: TRBD1; abundance: .; j_gene: TRBJ1-2; v_gene: TRBV19; CDR3aa: CASKSGQGLGYGYTF; CDR3nt: TGTGCCAGTAAATCGGGACAGGGGCTAGGATATGGCTACACCTTC
d_gene: .; abundance: .; j_gene: TRBJ2-2; v_gene: TRBV14; CDR3aa: CASSQQYVAGELFF; CDR3nt: TGTGCCAGCAGCCAACAATATGTCGCCGGGGAGCTGTTTTTT
d_gene: .; abundance: .; j_gene: TRBJ1-1; v_gene: TRBV19; CDR3aa: CASSPAANTEAFF; CDR3nt: TGTGCCAGTAGTCCTGCCGCGAACACTGAAGCTTTCTTT
d_gene: .; abundance: .; j_gene: TRBJ1-1; v_gene: TRBV7-9; CDR3aa: CASTPSVSPEAFF; CDR3nt: TGTGCCAGCACCCCCTCAGTCTCCCCTGAAGCTTTCTTT
d_gene: .; abundance: .; j_gene: TRBJ1-4; v_gene: TRBV5-1; CDR3aa: CASSPSAWDEKLFF; CDR3nt: TGCGCCAGCAGCCCATCGGCCTGGGATGAAAAACTGTTTTTT
d_gene: .; abundance: few; j_gene: TRBJ1-1; v_gene: TRBV5-1; CDR3aa: CASSFMVNTEAFF; CDR3nt: TGCGCCAGCAGCTTTATGGTGAACACTGAAGCTTTCTTT
d_gene: .; abundance: .; j_gene: TRBJ2-7; v_gene: TRBV28; CDR3aa: CASEGGEQYF; CDR3nt: TGTGCCAGCGAGGGTGGAGAGCAGTACTTC
d_gene: .; abundance: few; j_gene: TRBJ2-1; v_gene: TRBV7-9; CDR3aa: CASSRELAYNEQFF; CDR3nt: TGTGCCAGCAGCAGAGAACTGGCCTACAATGAGCAGTTCTTC
d_gene: .; abundance: once; j_gene: TRBJ1-1; v_gene: TRBV5-1; CDR3aa: CASSPDGNTEAFF; CDR3nt: TGCGCCAGCAGCCCGGACGGGAACACTGAAGCTTTCTTT
d_gene: .; abundance: .; j_gene: TRBJ2-7; v_gene: TRBV30; CDR3aa: CAWSVSPGEQYF; CDR3nt: TGTGCCTGGAGTGTGTCTCCGGGGGAGCAGTACTTC
d_gene: .; abundance: .; j_gene: TRBJ2-7; v_gene: TRBV14; CDR3aa: CASSQVSWSYEQYF; CDR3nt: TGTGCCAGCAGCCAAGTTTCCTGGTCCTACGAGCAGTACTTC
d_gene: .; abundance: .; j_gene: TRBJ2-1; v_gene: TRBV5-1; CDR3aa: CASSVTVSLGEQFF; CDR3nt: TGCGCCAGCAGCGTGACAGTATCTTTGGGTGAGCAGTTCTTC
d_gene: TRBD2; abundance: once; j_gene: TRBJ2-7; v_gene: TRBV19; CDR3aa: CASSPTSGRRYEQYF; CDR3nt: TGTGCCAGTAGCCCGACTAGCGGGAGGAGGTACGAGCAGTACTTC
d_gene: .; abundance: .; j_gene: TRBJ2-5; v_gene: TRBV7-2; CDR3aa: CASNTFRQETQYF; CDR3nt: TGTGCCAGCAACACATTTCGACAAGAGACCCAGTACTTC
d_gene: .; abundance: .; j_gene: TRBJ1-1; v_gene: TRBV6-5; CDR3aa: CASSPRTGNTEAFF; CDR3nt: TGTGCCAGCAGCCCCAGGACGGGTAACACTGAAGCTTTCTTT
d_gene: .; abundance: .; j_gene: TRBJ1-2; v_gene: TRBV27; CDR3aa: CASLPWPVDGYTF; CDR3nt: TGTGCCAGCCTCCCCTGGCCTGTTGATGGCTACACCTTC
d_gene: .; abundance: .; j_gene: TRBJ1-1; v_gene: TRBV2; CDR3aa: CASTGPVNTEAFF; CDR3nt: TGTGCCAGCACAGGGCCGGTGAACACTGAAGCTTTCTTT
d_gene: TRBD1; abundance: .; j_gene: TRBJ2-5; v_gene: TRBV5-8; CDR3aa: CASSSGDRGIPVLETQYF; CDR3nt: TGTGCCAGCAGCTCAGGGGACAGGGGAATCCCAGTGTTGGAGACCCAGTACTTC
d_gene: TRBD1; abundance: .; j_gene: TRBJ1-2; v_gene: TRBV30; CDR3aa: CAWIDTGTGVYTF; CDR3nt: TGTGCCTGGATCGATACCGGGACAGGGGTCTACACCTTC
d_gene: TRBD2; abundance: once; j_gene: TRBJ2-5; v_gene: TRBV5-1; CDR3aa: CASTSGGPQETQYF; CDR3nt: TGCGCCAGCACGTCGGGGGGGCCGCAAGAGACCCAGTACTTC
d_gene: .; abundance: few; j_gene: TRBJ1-1; v_gene: TRBV10-2; CDR3aa: CASSESVSKAFF; CDR3nt: TGCGCCAGCAGTGAGTCAGTAAGTAAAGCTTTCTTT
d_gene: TRBD1; abundance: once; j_gene: TRBJ2-7; v_gene: TRBV5-6; CDR3aa: CASSVDRGYEQYF; CDR3nt: TGTGCCAGCAGCGTCGACAGGGGCTACGAGCAGTACTTC
d_gene: .; abundance: few; j_gene: TRBJ1-2; v_gene: TRBV7-2; CDR3aa: CASSLDVGGYTF; CDR3nt: TGTGCCAGCAGCTTAGATGTTGGTGGCTACACCTTC
d_gene: .; abundance: .; j_gene: TRBJ1-1; v_gene: TRBV5-1; CDR3aa: CASSFGTNTEAFF; CDR3nt: TGCGCCAGCAGCTTCGGGACGAACACTGAAGCTTTCTTT
d_gene: .; abundance: .; j_gene: TRBJ1-1; v_gene: TRBV5-6; CDR3aa: CASSLRRTNTEAFF; CDR3nt: TGTGCCAGCAGCTTAAGACGGACGAACACTGAAGCTTTCTTT
d_gene: .; abundance: .; j_gene: TRBJ1-6; v_gene: TRBV30; CDR3aa: CAWSSGLDSPLHF; CDR3nt: TGTGCCTGGTCTTCAGGGTTGGACTCACCCCTCCACTTT
d_gene: .; abundance: .; j_gene: TRBJ2-2; v_gene: TRBV11-2; CDR3aa: CASSFYGDGELFF; CDR3nt: TGTGCCAGCAGCTTTTACGGGGACGGGGAGCTGTTTTTT
d_gene: .; abundance: .; j_gene: TRBJ2-1; v_gene: TRBV11-2; CDR3aa: CASSFSALYYNEQFF; CDR3nt: TGTGCCAGCAGCTTTAGCGCTCTGTACTACAATGAGCAGTTCTTC
d_gene: .; abundance: once; j_gene: TRBJ1-2; v_gene: TRBV20-1; CDR3aa: CSARTVYGYTF; CDR3nt: TGCAGTGCCAGGACAGTCTATGGCTACACCTTC
d_gene: .; abundance: .; j_gene: TRBJ1-1; v_gene: TRBV20-1; CDR3aa: CSATPDLVAFF; CDR3nt: TGCAGTGCTACCCCGGACCTGGTAGCTTTCTTT
d_gene: .; abundance: once; j_gene: TRBJ2-6; v_gene: TRBV28; CDR3aa: CASSLQTSSGANVLTF; CDR3nt: TGTGCCAGCAGTTTACAGACGAGCTCTGGGGCCAACGTCCTGACTTTC
d_gene: .; abundance: once; j_gene: TRBJ2-2; v_gene: TRBV19; CDR3aa: CASIGTGELFF; CDR3nt: TGTGCCAGTATAGGGACCGGGGAGCTGTTTTTT
d_gene: TRBD2; abundance: .; j_gene: TRBJ2-1; v_gene: TRBV9; CDR3aa: CASSVGAGGPHNEQFF; CDR3nt: TGTGCCAGCAGCGTAGGGGCGGGAGGGCCGCACAATGAGCAGTTCTTC
d_gene: .; abundance: .; j_gene: TRBJ1-4; v_gene: TRBV19; CDR3aa: CASSRWGRDEKLFF; CDR3nt: TGTGCCAGTAGCCGGTGGGGCAGGGATGAAAAACTGTTTTTT
d_gene: TRBD2; abundance: .; j_gene: TRBJ2-7; v_gene: TRBV5-6; CDR3aa: CASSFVSSGGREQYF; CDR3nt: TGTGCCAGCAGCTTCGTGTCTAGCGGGGGTCGCGAGCAGTACTTC
d_gene: TRBD1; abundance: .; j_gene: TRBJ2-5; v_gene: TRBV15; CDR3aa: CATSRGQGAGETQYF; CDR3nt: TGTGCCACCAGCCGAGGACAGGGGGCTGGAGAGACCCAGTACTTC
d_gene: TRBD1; abundance: .; j_gene: TRBJ2-7; v_gene: TRBV7-2; CDR3aa: CASRRDSHFVYEQYF; CDR3nt: TGTGCCAGCAGACGGGACAGCCATTTCGTGTACGAGCAGTACTTC
d_gene: TRBD1; abundance: .; j_gene: TRBJ2-7; v_gene: TRBV9; CDR3aa: CASSYNDRVMDEQYF; CDR3nt: TGTGCCAGCAGCTACAATGACAGGGTCATGGACGAGCAGTACTTC
d_gene: .; abundance: .; j_gene: TRBJ1-1; v_gene: TRBV7-8; CDR3aa: CASSDPVGHSTEAFF; CDR3nt: TGTGCCAGCAGCGACCCCGTGGGACACAGCACTGAAGCTTTCTTT
d_gene: .; abundance: .; j_gene: TRBJ2-3; v_gene: TRBV25-1; CDR3aa: CASSEFVGGVTDTQYF; CDR3nt: TGTGCCAGCAGTGAATTCGTAGGAGGGGTAACAGATACGCAGTATTTT